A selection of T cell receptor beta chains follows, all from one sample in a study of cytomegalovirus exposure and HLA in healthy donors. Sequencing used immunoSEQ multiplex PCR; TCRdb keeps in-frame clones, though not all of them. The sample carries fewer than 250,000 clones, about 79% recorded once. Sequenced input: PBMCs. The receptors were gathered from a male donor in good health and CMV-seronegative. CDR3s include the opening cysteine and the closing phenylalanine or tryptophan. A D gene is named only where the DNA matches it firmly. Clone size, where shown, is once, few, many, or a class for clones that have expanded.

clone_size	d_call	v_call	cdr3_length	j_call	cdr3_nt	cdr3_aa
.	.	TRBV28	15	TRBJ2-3	TGTGCCAGCAGCACGGGGACTGACATCCCAGATACGCAGTATTTT	CASSTGTDIPDTQYF
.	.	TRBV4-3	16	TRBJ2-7	TGCGCCAGCAGCCAAGGGTTGGACACAGATTCCTACGAGCAGTACTTC	CASSQGLDTDSYEQYF
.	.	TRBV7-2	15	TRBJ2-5	TGTGCCAGCAGCTTAGCGCTTGGAGGACAAGAGACCCAGTACTTC	CASSLALGGQETQYF
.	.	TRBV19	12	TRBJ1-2	TGTGCCAGTAGCGTTCGGGGGTATGGCTACACCTTC	CASSVRGYGYTF
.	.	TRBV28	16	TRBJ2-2	TGTGCCAGCAGTTCCCAGGCCAGGGGCAACACCGGGGAGCTGTTTTTT	CASSSQARGNTGELFF
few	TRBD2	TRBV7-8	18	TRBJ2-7	TGTGCCAGCAGCTTATGGCCTAGCGGGAGGGGGTTTAACTACGAGCAGTACTTC	CASSLWPSGRGFNYEQYF
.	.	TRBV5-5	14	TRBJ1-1	TGTGCCAGCAGCTCTTCGGACTGGAACACTGAAGCTTTCTTT	CASSSSDWNTEAFF
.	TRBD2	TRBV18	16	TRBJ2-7	TGTGCCAGCTCACCACCAGCGGGGGGCTCCGGGGGCGAGCAGTACTTC	CASSPPAGGSGGEQYF
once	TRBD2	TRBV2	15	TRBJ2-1	TGTGCCAGCAGTGTGCACGGGAGGGCCACGGATGAGCAGTTCTTC	CASSVHGRATDEQFF
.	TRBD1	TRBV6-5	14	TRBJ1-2	TGTGCCAGCAGGGGGACAGGGGCTCCCTCAGGCTACACCTTC	CASRGTGAPSGYTF
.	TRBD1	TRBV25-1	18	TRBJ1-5	TGTGCCAGCAGTGGCGACAGGGCCTTTGGGAATAGCAATCAGCCCCAGCATTTT	CASSGDRAFGNSNQPQHF
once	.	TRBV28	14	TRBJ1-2	TGTGCCAGCAGCCCCCCTGGAGGGAACTATGGCTACACCTTC	CASSPPGGNYGYTF
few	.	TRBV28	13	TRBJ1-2	TGTGCCAGCAGTTTATTTGCGGGATATGGCTACACCTTC	CASSLFAGYGYTF
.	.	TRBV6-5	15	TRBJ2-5	TGTGCCAGCAGTGCCCAACCGACTATCCAAGAGACCCAGTACTTC	CASSAQPTIQETQYF
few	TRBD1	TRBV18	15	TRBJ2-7	TGTGCCAGCTCACCCGGACAGGGGCACTCCTACGAGCAGTACTTC	CASSPGQGHSYEQYF
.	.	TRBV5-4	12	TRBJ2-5	TGTGCCAGCACCTCGGTTTCAGAGACCCAGTACTTC	CASTSVSETQYF
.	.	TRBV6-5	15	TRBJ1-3	TGTGCCAGCAGTTACTCACCGGGACACGGAAACACCATATATTTT	CASSYSPGHGNTIYF
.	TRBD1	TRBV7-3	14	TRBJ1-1	TGTGCCAGCAGCTTAGGAGGGGGCAACACTGAAGCTTTCTTT	CASSLGGGNTEAFF
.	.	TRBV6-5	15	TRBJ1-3	TGTGCCAGCAGCCTCTCCAGGGATGCAGGAAACACCATATATTTT	CASSLSRDAGNTIYF
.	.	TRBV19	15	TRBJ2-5	TGTGCCAGTAGTACCCTGGGGGGTGGCGAAGAGACCCAGTACTTC	CASSTLGGGEETQYF
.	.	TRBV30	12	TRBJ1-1	TGTGCCTGGAACACGGGGAACACTGAAGCTTTCTTT	CAWNTGNTEAFF
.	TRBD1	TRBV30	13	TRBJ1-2	TGTGCCTGGAGTGTAGGACAGGGGGACGGCTACACCTTC	CAWSVGQGDGYTF
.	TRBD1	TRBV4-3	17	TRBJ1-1	TGCGCCAGCAGCCACACGGGACAGGGAAGAGGAGACACTGAAGCTTTCTTT	CASSHTGQGRGDTEAFF
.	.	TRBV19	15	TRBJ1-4	TGTGCCAGTAGTCTCACCGGGACACTGGGGGAAAAACTGTTTTTT	CASSLTGTLGEKLFF